Each of the 28 T cell receptor beta chains below was sequenced from the same sample in a study of blood T cell repertoires in COVID-19. Clones were read by immunoSEQ multiplex PCR, and TCRdb kept only the in-frame ones, dropping some. The sample lists some 150,000 clones, about 84% seen once, with around 10% in the top ten. Sequences were obtained from peripheral blood. The receptors were gathered from a woman at least 80 years old in a cohort sampled during active or convalescent COVID-19.

This rearrangement joins TRBV6-2 or TRBV6-3 to TRBJ1-6, with TRBD1 as a possible D gene (5 bases). Trimming removed 4 bases from V and 6 bases from J, with 10 bases in between. This CDR3 is 14 amino acids long. Looked up from germline, CDR1 is MNHEY and CDR2 is SVGEGT. In DNA, the CDR3 is TGTGCCAGCAGTTCAGGACAACCTAATTCACCCCTCCACTTT. Its translation: CASSSGQPNSPLHF.

The chain carries TRBV19 and TRBJ1-2; D possibly corresponds to TRBD1 (6 bases). The CDR3 extends over 15 amino acids. The V gene lost 5 bases and the J gene lost 4 bases, with 17 bases spanning the gap. Germline-derived CDR1 and CDR2 are LNHDA and SQIVND (reference sequence). CDR3 DNA: TGTGCCAGTAGTGTTCAAACCGGGACAATCTATGGCTACACCTTC. It is translated as CASSVQTGTIYGYTF. Full variable domain (missing parts from reference TRBV19 and TRBJ1-2): DGGITQSPKYLFRKEGQNVTLSCEQNLNHDAMYWYRQDPGQGLRLIYYSQIVNDFQKGDIAEGYSVSREKKESFPLTVTSAQKNPTAFYLCASSVQTGTIYGYTFGSGTRLTVV.

There are a few counts of this clone. This rearrangement joins TRBV5-6 to TRBJ2-2; possible D gene TRBD1, 5 bases. The ends were cut back, 4 bases at V and 1 base at J, with 8 bases in the middle. CDR3 length: 14 residues. CDR1 is SGHDT and CDR2 is YYEEEE in the germline V gene. CDR3 nucleotide sequence: TGTGCCAGCAGCCACGGACAGAACACCGGGGAGCTGTTTTTT. Protein sequence: CASSHGQNTGELFF.

The chain combines TRBV6-5 with TRBJ1-6; tentatively, D is TRBD1 (6 bases). This CDR3 has 13 amino acids. Trimming stripped 4 bases from V and 13 bases from J, with 14 bases between. Germline V CDR1 and CDR2: MNHEY, SVGAGI. The CDR3 sequence: CASSFDRRSPLHF. The CDR3 nucleotides are TGTGCCAGCAGTTTCGACAGGCGCTCCCCCCTCCACTTT.

This clone was detected once. The rearrangement uses TRBV11-2 and TRBJ2-7, with a tentative D call TRBD2 (5 bases). The germline CDR1 and CDR2 sequences are SGHAT and FQNNGV. Trimming took off 5 bases at V and 6 bases at J, with 17 bases between the two ends. The CDR3 consists of 14 residues. Here the CDR3 reads CASSPPDWKSEQYF. The CDR3 DNA is TGTGCCAGCAGCCCTCCGGACTGGAAAAGCGAGCAGTACTTC.

J is TRBJ1-1 and V is TRBV19, with D perhaps matching TRBD1 (6 bases). Germline V gene sequence: CDR1 LNHDA, CDR2 SQIVND (reference sequence). This CDR3 is 16 amino acids long. Deletions cut 2 bases from V and 5 bases from J, with 18 bases between. For the CDR3, the DNA is TGTGCCAGTAGTATAACCAGACAGGCGCAGGCGACTGAAGCTTTCTTT. It is translated as CASSITRQAQATEAFF.

The chain is built from TRBV5-4 and TRBJ2-5; TRBD1 matches 9 bases. The CDR3 sequence is 15 residues long. In germline, CDR1 is SGHNT, CDR2 YYREEE (reference sequence). V was pared by 4 bases and J by 5 bases, with 9 bases of the junction left unmatched. The CDR3 here is CASSLGQGRKETQYF. In DNA, the CDR3 is TGTGCCAGCAGCCTGGGACAGGGAAGGAAGGAGACCCAGTACTTC.

The chain links TRBV11-2 to TRBJ1-1; maybe TRBD1 (5 bases). V lost 2 bases and J lost 0, with 13 bases in between. There are 16 residues in the CDR3. Germline-derived CDR1 and CDR2 are SGHAT and FQNNGV. As DNA, the CDR3 is TGTGCCAGCAGCTTAATAGCAGGGCTTATGAACACTGAAGCTTTCTTT. Translated, it gives CASSLIAGLMNTEAFF.

The chain combines TRBV3-1 (or the pseudogene TRBV3-2) with TRBJ1-2, with 10 nucleotides matching TRBD1. The V and J ends lost 6 bases and 3 bases, in that order; junction bases with no gene match: 4. This CDR3 contains 14 residues. Germline CDR1 LGHDT, CDR2 YNNKEL (reference sequence). CDR3 in DNA: TGTGCCAGCAGGGGACAGGGGTTCGACTATGGCTACACCTTC. Translation gives CASRGQGFDYGYTF.

V gene TRBV2 combines with J gene TRBJ1-1; 8 bases agree with TRBD1. Losses at the gene ends were 3 bases for V and 3 bases for J; bases not matched to a gene: 3. The CDR3 totals 14 residues. Germline V gene lookup returns CDR1 SNHLY and CDR2 FYNNEI. CDR3 protein: CASSDNRGDTEAFF. DNA for the CDR3: TGTGCCAGCAGTGACAACAGGGGGGACACTGAAGCTTTCTTT.

The chain is built from TRBV7-2 and TRBJ1-6; D gene uncertain. Trimming took off 3 bases at V and 9 bases at J, with 6 bases between the two ends. CDR3 length: 12 amino acids. Looked up from germline, CDR1 is SGHTA and CDR2 is FQGNSA. Here the CDR3 DNA reads TGTGCCAGCAGCTTCCCAGGTTCACCCCTCCACTTT. This codes for CASSFPGSPLHF.

V usage is TRBV24-1 and J usage is TRBJ2-7; D is perhaps TRBD1 (7 bases). Germline CDR1 and CDR2: KGHDR and SFDVKD. The CDR3 is 14 amino acids. The V and J ends lost 8 bases and 7 bases respectively, with 20 bases between them. CDR3 in amino acids: CATKTTGEVGEQYV. CDR3 sequence (DNA): TGTGCCACCAAAACAACAGGGGAGGTAGGGGAGCAGTACGTC.

CDR3 sequence (DNA): TGTGCCAGCAGCTTAGAGCGCCAAGAGACCCAGTACTTC. Translation gives CASSLERQETQYF. This chain connects TRBV7-2 to TRBJ2-5, with D uncertain. V gave up 1 base and J gave up 1 base, with 4 bases separating them. The CDR3 has 13 residues. Looked up from germline, CDR1 is SGHTA and CDR2 is FQGNSA.

This rearrangement joins TRBV24-1 to TRBJ2-3; 8 nucleotides align to TRBD1. Germline CDR1 reads KGHDR; CDR2 reads SFDVKD. The CDR3 spans 14 residues. V trimming: 7 bases; J trimming: 5 bases; junction bases outside the gene matches: 7. In nucleotides, the CDR3 is TGTGCCACCAGGGCCGGGACAGGCGTAGATACGCAGTATTTT. Translating gives CATRAGTGVDTQYF.

This chain joins TRBV6-2 or TRBV6-3 and TRBJ1-1, with D uncertain. The CDR3 totals 12 residues. Germline V lookup: CDR1 MNHEY, CDR2 SVGEGT. V shed 6 bases and J shed 4 bases, with 9 bases lying between them. The chain's CDR3 is CASSRGFTEAFF. The CDR3, as DNA: TGTGCCAGCAGCCGAGGGTTCACTGAAGCTTTCTTT.

The rearrangement joins TRBV18 to TRBJ2-7; 9 nucleotides agree with TRBD1. The CDR3 consists of 15 residues. Trimming cost V 6 bases and J 1 base; bases outside gene matches: 7. Germline V lookup: CDR1 KGHSH, CDR2 LQKENI. The CDR3 DNA is TGTGCCAGCTCCCCGGTCGACAGGGGGTCCTACGAGCAGTACTTC. The encoded protein is CASSPVDRGSYEQYF.

The rearrangement joins TRBV15 to TRBJ1-5; TRBD1 matches at 8 bases. Germline V gives CDR1 LNHNV, CDR2 YYDKDF (reference sequence). This CDR3 contains 18 residues. V lost 5 bases, J lost 0 bases, and 12 bases stayed unmatched. The CDR3, as DNA: TGTGCCACCAGCCCTCGTTCCGGGACAGGATCTAGCAATCAGCCCCAGCATTTT. It codes for CATSPRSGTGSSNQPQHF.

V usage is TRBV6-5 and J usage is TRBJ1-1, with 7 bases matching TRBD1. The germline V gene has CDR1 MNHEY and CDR2 SVGAGI. This CDR3 is 13 amino acids long. The ends lost 6 bases at V and 7 bases at J; junction bases unmatched: 8. For the CDR3, the DNA is TGTGCCAGCAGACTACAGGGGCTCGGTGAAGCTTTCTTT. Residues: CASRLQGLGEAFF.

The chain couples TRBV2 to TRBJ1-5; no definite D call. The CDR3 spans 14 residues. V dropped 7 bases and J dropped 2 bases, with 12 bases sitting between them. Germline loops: CDR1 SNHLY, CDR2 FYNNEI. The CDR3 is CASNSVGGNQPQHF. The CDR3 nucleotides are TGTGCCAGCAACTCGGTCGGAGGCAATCAGCCCCAGCATTTT. Full variable domain (remainder filled in from reference TRBV2 and TRBJ1-5): EPEVTQTPSHQVTQMGQEVILRCVPISNHLYFYWYRQILGQKVEFLVSFYNNEISEKSEIFDDQFSVERPDGSNFTLKIRSTKLEDSAMYFCASNSVGGNQPQHFGDGTRLSIL.

The chain is built from TRBV7-9 and TRBJ2-1; D is perhaps TRBD1 (6 bases). Germline V gives CDR1 SEHNR, CDR2 FQNEAQ (reference sequence). This CDR3 comprises 14 residues. With 1 base removed from V and 5 bases from J, the gap between germline ends came to 9 bases. CDR3 coding DNA: TGTGCCAGCAGCTTAGACAGGGCGAACAATGAGCAGTTCTTC. It yields the protein CASSLDRANNEQFF.

The genes are TRBV7-9 and TRBJ2-7, with 7 bases aligning to TRBD1. CDR1 and CDR2 from the germline V gene are SEHNR and FQNEAQ (reference sequence). Trimming removed 5 bases from V and 0 bases from J; junction bases left unmatched: 7. CDR3 size: 15 residues. This chain's CDR3 is CASSQGQLSSYEQYV. For the CDR3, the DNA is TGTGCCAGCAGCCAGGGACAGCTTTCCTCCTACGAGCAGTACGTC.

This clone turned up a few times. The chain recombines TRBV9 with TRBJ1-6; D remains unclear. The CDR3 runs 15 residues. The ends were cut back, 3 bases at V and 2 bases at J, with 9 bases in the middle. Per the germline V gene, CDR1 is SGDLS and CDR2 is YYNGEE. CDR3: CASSGESAYNSPLHF. The CDR3 coding sequence is TGTGCCAGCAGCGGAGAAAGTGCCTATAATTCACCCCTCCACTTT.

V gene TRBV27 combines with J gene TRBJ1-6; 9 nucleotides line up with TRBD1. Unmatched junction bases numbered 10, after V lost 3 bases and J lost 10 bases. The CDR3 extends over 16 amino acids. In germline, CDR1 is MNHEY, CDR2 SMNVEV (reference sequence). CDR3 coding DNA: TGTGCCAGCAGTTTGGGACGGACAGGGGACTTATCACCCCTCCACTTT. Its protein product is CASSLGRTGDLSPLHF.

This clone has more than one count but fewer than ten. The genes are TRBV7-9 and TRBJ1-1, with TRBD1 matching over 10 bases. The CDR3 has 15 residues. V lost 2 bases and J lost 1; bases outside the gene matches: 1. CDR1 is SEHNR, CDR2 FQNEAQ, per germline (reference sequence). The CDR3 region has the DNA TGTGCCAGCAGCTTACGGACAGGGGGGAACACTGAAGCTTTCTTT. Translating gives CASSLRTGGNTEAFF.

The V gene is TRBV11-1, the J gene TRBJ2-6; possibly TRBD1 for D (5 bases). The CDR3 consists of 15 residues. Per germline, CDR1 SGHAT and CDR2 FQDESV (reference sequence). V lost 2 bases to trimming and J lost 4 bases, with 9 bases between them. This chain's CDR3 is CASSLLRTGANVLTF. CDR3 nucleotide sequence: TGTGCCAGCAGCTTATTAAGGACAGGGGCCAACGTCCTGACTTTC. Variable domain in full (rest from reference TRBV11-1 and TRBJ2-6): EAEVAQSPRYKITEKSQAVAFWCDPISGHATLYWYRQILGQGPELLVQFQDESVVDDSQLPKDRFSAERLKGVDSTLKIQPAELGDSAMYLCASSLLRTGANVLTFGAGSRLTVL.

This chain links TRBV4-3 with TRBJ2-7; D is uncertain. Trimming removed 1 base from V and 4 bases from J, with 8 bases in between. The CDR3 is 13 residues long. Germline CDR1 reads LGHNA; CDR2 reads YSLEER. DNA for the CDR3: TGCGCCAGCAGCCAAGCTGACATATACGAGCAGTACGTC. Its protein product is CASSQADIYEQYV.

The V and J genes are TRBV9 and TRBJ1-2; no clear D gene. Trimming shortened V by 4 bases and J by 4 bases, and 14 bases separated the two germline ends. The CDR3 covers 14 residues. Germline loops: CDR1 SGDLS, CDR2 YYNGEE. CDR3 amino acids: CASSSLAGLYGYTF. The CDR3 bases are TGTGCCAGCAGCTCCCTGGCAGGCCTCTATGGCTACACCTTC.

V and J are TRBV29-1 and TRBJ1-1; weak D call: TRBD1 (5 bases). V was cut by 6 bases and J by 5 bases, with 19 bases left in between. CDR3 length: 14 amino acids. Germline lookup yields CDR1 SQVTM and CDR2 ANQGSEA. The CDR3 sequence: CSVKNNRGGTEAFF. CDR3 coding DNA: TGCAGCGTGAAAAACAATCGGGGGGGTACTGAAGCTTTCTTT.